A selection of T cell receptor beta chains follows, all from one sample in a study of cytomegalovirus exposure and HLA in healthy donors. Some clones are missing from TCRdb's copy, which holds only in-frame ones; the method was immunoSEQ multiplex PCR. The sample holds 150,000 to 200,000 clones, 80% to 85% seen once. The source material was PBMCs. These TCRs come from a boy younger than 18 in good health and CMV-seronegative. Both conserved end residues are part of each CDR3. D genes are given only for firm matches. Some rows have no size entry. The others give once, few or many, or a class for an expanded clone.

v_gene,abundance,d_gene,j_gene,CDR3aa,CDR3nt
TRBV19,NA,NA,TRBJ1-5,CASSWGGTNQPQHF,TGTGCCAGTAGTTGGGGGGGAACCAATCAGCCCCAGCATTTT
TRBV30,NA,NA,TRBJ1-5,CAWADSNQPQHF,TGTGCCTGGGCCGACAGTAATCAGCCCCAGCATTTT
TRBV5-4,NA,NA,TRBJ1-2,CASSQPGGSYGYPF,TGTGCCAGCAGCCAGCCCGGGGGAAGCTATGGCTACCCCTTC
TRBV7-2,few,NA,TRBJ1-1,CASSPYGLGNTEAFF,TGTGCCAGCAGCCCGTACGGGTTGGGGAACACTGAAGCTTTCTTT
TRBV27,NA,NA,TRBJ2-7,CASSLRGGVGEQYF,TGTGCCAGCAGTTTAAGGGGGGGTGTGGGCGAGCAGTACTTC
TRBV10-3,NA,NA,TRBJ1-5,CAISESGAAFGYSNQPQHF,TGTGCCATCAGTGAGTCAGGGGCGGCCTTTGGGTATAGCAATCAGCCCCAGCATTTT
TRBV23-1,NA,NA,TRBJ1-1,CASSQWSPSVNTEAFF,TGCGCCAGCAGTCAATGGTCCCCCAGTGTGAACACTGAAGCTTTCTTT
TRBV10-3,few,NA,TRBJ1-5,CAISDPLGDNRPQHF,TGTGCCATCAGTGACCCATTAGGGGACAATCGGCCCCAGCATTTT
TRBV2,NA,TRBD1,TRBJ1-2,CASGGQGYGYTF,TGTGCCAGCGGGGGACAGGGCTATGGCTACACCTTC
TRBV2,NA,NA,TRBJ1-6,CASSALESNSPLHF,TGTGCCAGCAGTGCGCTAGAGTCCAATTCACCCCTCCACTTT
TRBV27,NA,NA,TRBJ2-5,CASSFSPRGGETQYF,TGTGCCAGCAGTTTCTCCCCCAGGGGCGGGGAGACCCAGTACTTC
TRBV25-1,once,TRBD1,TRBJ1-2,CASIGQEYGYTF,TGTGCCAGCATCGGACAGGAGTATGGCTACACCTTC
TRBV2,NA,NA,TRBJ2-3,CATGTREGTDTQYF,TGTGCCACCGGTACGAGGGAGGGCACAGATACGCAGTATTTT
TRBV7-8,NA,NA,TRBJ1-1,CASSPEGWTSFF,TGTGCCAGCAGCCCAGAGGGCTGGACGTCTTTCTTT
TRBV28,NA,NA,TRBJ2-1,CASSFQPHTQFF,TGTGCCAGCAGTTTTCAACCTCATACTCAGTTCTTC
TRBV6-5,NA,NA,TRBJ2-5,CASGTLKSGEQYF,TGTGCCAGCGGGACCCTTAAATCGGGAGAGCAGTACTTC
TRBV28,NA,TRBD1,TRBJ1-5,CASSRVQGLNQPQHF,TGTGCCAGCTCTAGAGTACAGGGGCTCAATCAGCCCCAGCATTTT
TRBV11-2,NA,TRBD2,TRBJ2-1,CASRGLAGKVNEQFF,TGTGCCAGCCGCGGACTAGCGGGAAAGGTAAATGAGCAGTTCTTC
TRBV10-2,NA,TRBD1,TRBJ1-5,CASCELGTGGQPQHF,TGCGCCAGCTGCGAACTTGGGACAGGGGGTCAGCCCCAGCATTTT
TRBV4-1,few,TRBD1,TRBJ1-5,CASSQAQGANQPQHF,TGCGCCAGCAGCCAAGCCCAGGGGGCGAATCAGCCCCAGCATTTT
TRBV5-4,NA,NA,TRBJ2-2,CASSFGAPGELFF,TGTGCCAGCAGCTTTGGGGCCCCCGGGGAGCTGTTTTTT
TRBV5-6,once,NA,TRBJ1-5,CASGEQGHQPQHF,TGTGCCAGCGGTGAACAGGGCCATCAGCCCCAGCATTTT
TRBV4-3,NA,TRBD1,TRBJ2-1,CASSRPGTGDNEQFF,TGCGCCAGCAGCCGACCCGGGACAGGCGACAATGAGCAGTTCTTC
TRBV5-1,NA,NA,TRBJ1-1,CASSFPGDTEAFF,TGCGCCAGCAGCTTTCCAGGGGATACTGAAGCTTTCTTT
TRBV7-8,NA,NA,TRBJ2-1,CASSLVVTYNEQFF,TGTGCCAGCAGCTTAGTAGTCACCTACAATGAGCAGTTCTTC
TRBV7-9,NA,TRBD1,TRBJ2-2,CASSGLTGFDGELFF,TGTGCCAGCAGCGGACTGACAGGGTTCGACGGGGAGCTGTTTTTT
TRBV6-1,NA,TRBD1,TRBJ1-3,CASSEGRGRPRGNTIYF,TGTGCCAGCAGTGAAGGGAGGGGGCGACCGCGGGGAAACACCATATATTTT
TRBV6-5,NA,TRBD2,TRBJ2-1,CASSYGSSGYNEQFF,TGTGCCAGCAGTTATGGATCTAGCGGCTACAATGAGCAGTTCTTC
TRBV5-1,NA,NA,TRBJ1-1,CASSLAGFEAFF,TGCGCCAGCAGCTTGGCAGGGTTTGAAGCTTTCTTT
TRBV11-2,once,TRBD2,TRBJ2-4,CASSSSPGLAGGRNIQYF,TGTGCCAGCAGCTCCAGCCCGGGACTAGCGGGGGGAAGAAACATTCAGTACTTC
TRBV5-4,NA,TRBD1,TRBJ1-6,CASSRPPLPGTDGSPLHF,TGTGCCAGCAGCCGGCCCCCTCTACCCGGGACAGACGGTTCACCCCTCCACTTT
TRBV18,NA,NA,TRBJ2-1,CASSTRLESHEQFF,TGTGCCAGCTCAACACGACTAGAAAGTCATGAGCAGTTCTTC